This is a list of T cell receptor beta chains from one sample in a study of blood T cell repertoires in COVID-19. Method: immunoSEQ multiplex PCR; TCRdb's copy keeps in-frame clones and lacks some. The data hold tens of thousands of clones, with around nine tenths observed a single time. Specimen: peripheral blood. These receptors all come from a man aged 60-69 years with acute or convalescent COVID-19. Each CDR3 is given with its conserved first and last residue. The D gene is left open where the match is weak. Size is omitted from some rows. Given values are once, few, many or a class for expanded clones.

V gene	J gene	clone size	D gene	CDR3 protein	CDR3 DNA
TRBV2	TRBJ2-7	-	-	CASRETGYNYEQYF	TGTGCCAGCAGGGAGACAGGATATAACTACGAGCAGTACTTC
TRBV29-1	TRBJ2-3	-	TRBD1	CSVARGPDTDTQYF	TGCAGCGTGGCGAGGGGGCCGGACACAGATACGCAGTATTTT
TRBV4-1	TRBJ1-2	-	TRBD1	CASTEQGRDYGYTF	TGCGCCAGCACCGAACAGGGGCGGGACTATGGCTACACCTTC
TRBV2	TRBJ1-3	-	TRBD1	CASSRTGLVLSGNTIYF	TGTGCCAGCAGTCGGACAGGGCTCGTTCTCTCTGGAAACACCATATATTTT
TRBV9	TRBJ1-5	-	-	CASSVGQGSNQPQHF	TGTGCCAGCAGCGTAGGGCAGGGAAGCAATCAGCCCCAGCATTTT
TRBV7-2	TRBJ1-6	-	-	CASSLAGGSYNSPLHF	TGTGCCAGCAGCTTAGCAGGCGGCTCCTATAATTCACCCCTCCACTTT
TRBV5-6	TRBJ1-2	-	TRBD1	CASSSPDRANGYTF	TGTGCCAGCAGCTCTCCGGACAGGGCTAATGGCTACACCTTC
TRBV19	TRBJ2-2	-	-	CASKPGTQKLFF	TGTGCCTCAAAACCCGGGACACAAAAGCTGTTTTTT
TRBV27	TRBJ2-3	-	-	CASSLFREDTDTQYF	TGTGCCAGCAGTTTGTTTAGGGAGGACACAGATACGCAGTATTTT
TRBV5-6	TRBJ2-2	-	TRBD1	CASSFPGTGAHTGELFF	TGTGCCAGCAGCTTCCCCGGGACAGGGGCTCACACCGGGGAGCTGTTTTTT
TRBV5-6	TRBJ1-1	-	-	CASSSRREVDTEAFF	TGTGCCAGCAGCTCGCGTAGGGAGGTTGACACTGAAGCTTTCTTT
TRBV19	TRBJ1-5	-	-	CASSRSEAPNQPQHF	TGTGCCAGTTCTCGGAGTGAGGCCCCCAATCAGCCCCAGCATTTT
TRBV6-5	TRBJ1-3	-	-	CASSYDSLSGNTIYF	TGTGCCAGCAGTTACGACAGCCTCTCTGGAAACACCATATATTTT
TRBV9	TRBJ2-3	-	TRBD2	CASSSGLAGLGADTQYF	TGTGCCAGCAGCTCGGGACTAGCGGGCCTTGGCGCAGATACGCAGTATTTT
TRBV2	TRBJ1-2	-	-	CASRANRENNYGYTF	TGTGCCAGCAGGGCAAACAGGGAAAACAACTATGGCTACACCTTC
TRBV19	TRBJ2-2	-	-	CASSMSSIQGPGELFF	TGTGCCAGTAGTATGTCCTCCATACAGGGACCCGGGGAGCTGTTTTTT
TRBV19	TRBJ2-7	-	-	CASSRAWGSYEQYF	TGTGCCAGCTCCAGGGCCTGGGGCTCCTACGAGCAGTACTTC
TRBV24-1	TRBJ2-1	-	-	CATSTVSGSSYNEQFF	TGTGCCACCAGTACTGTATCCGGTAGCTCCTACAATGAGCAGTTCTTC
TRBV7-6	TRBJ1-1	-	-	CASTSLLRMNTEAFF	TGTGCCAGCACCTCCCTCTTGCGCATGAACACTGAAGCTTTCTTT
TRBV2	TRBJ1-5	-	-	CASSRGPGDQPQHF	TGTGCCAGCAGCAGGGGTCCGGGCGATCAGCCCCAGCATTTT
TRBV30	TRBJ1-2	few	TRBD1	CAWSVPPRDRGYTF	TGTGCCTGGAGTGTCCCTCCCCGGGACAGGGGTTACACCTTC
TRBV5-4	TRBJ1-1	-	-	CASSWGGTEAFF	TGTGCCAGCAGCTGGGGCGGCACTGAAGCTTTCTTT
TRBV27	TRBJ1-6	-	-	CASSLGTLSYNSPLHF	TGTGCCAGCAGTTTAGGGACTCTCTCCTATAATTCACCCCTCCACTTT
TRBV6-5	TRBJ1-1	-	TRBD1	CASSIQGSDTEAFF	TGTGCCAGCAGTATACAGGGGAGTGACACTGAAGCTTTCTTT
TRBV3-1/TRBV3-2	TRBJ1-1	few	-	CASSRHDGLGTEAFF	TGTGCCAGCAGCCGACACGATGGGTTGGGCACTGAAGCTTTCTTT
TRBV4-1	TRBJ1-3	-	TRBD1	CASSNNPRQGTGNTIYF	TGCGCCAGCAGTAACAACCCGCGACAGGGGACCGGAAACACCATATATTTT
TRBV27	TRBJ1-2	few	TRBD1	CASSLTRQGAQRFGYTF	TGTGCCAGCAGTTTAACAAGACAGGGGGCGCAGAGGTTTGGCTACACCTTC
TRBV3-1/TRBV3-2	TRBJ1-5	-	TRBD1	CASSFGQGNQPQHF	TGTGCCAGCAGCTTTGGACAGGGCAATCAGCCCCAGCATTTT
TRBV2	TRBJ1-6	few	-	CASSEGLYNSPLHF	TGTGCCAGCAGTGAAGGGCTCTATAATTCACCCCTCCACTTT
TRBV3-1/TRBV3-2	TRBJ1-5	once	TRBD1	CASTEKTKTGKFEPQHF	TGTGCCAGCACCGAGAAAACTAAGACAGGGAAATTCGAGCCCCAGCATTTT
TRBV5-6	TRBJ1-3	-	-	CASSLAAGGNTIYF	TGTGCCAGCAGCTTGGCGGCAGGTGGAAACACCATATATTTT
TRBV6-5	TRBJ1-2	-	-	CASSQEQANYGYTF	TGTGCCAGCAGCCAGGAACAGGCCAACTATGGCTACACCTTC
TRBV6-6	TRBJ1-4	-	TRBD1	CASSYRTGDEKLFF	TGTGCCAGCAGTTATCGGACAGGGGATGAAAAACTGTTTTTT
TRBV6-4	TRBJ1-1	-	-	CASSAPRDTYTEAFF	TGTGCCAGCAGTGCGCCCCGGGACACCTACACTGAAGCTTTCTTT
TRBV24-1	TRBJ1-5	-	-	CATSVSLRTDQPQHF	TGTGCCACCAGTGTCAGCCTTAGAACAGATCAGCCCCAGCATTTT
TRBV19	TRBJ2-2	-	-	CASSAGQFNANTGELFF	TGTGCCAGTAGTGCCGGACAGTTTAACGCGAACACCGGGGAGCTGTTTTTT
TRBV19	TRBJ1-1	-	TRBD1	CASSLGTGRTEAFF	TGTGCCAGTAGTCTCGGGACAGGACGCACTGAAGCTTTCTTT
TRBV7-2	TRBJ2-7	-	TRBD2	CASSLAGGAGGYEQYF	TGTGCCAGCAGCTTAGCCGGCGGGGCGGGGGGATACGAGCAGTACTTC
TRBV3-1/TRBV3-2	TRBJ1-4	few	-	CASSPHSFGSANEKLFF	TGTGCCAGCAGCCCCCACTCTTTCGGGAGTGCAAATGAAAAACTGTTTTTT
TRBV7-8	TRBJ2-3	-	TRBD2	CASSLFNPGRDTQYF	TGTGCCAGCAGCTTATTTAACCCCGGGAGGGATACGCAGTATTTT
TRBV27	TRBJ1-2	-	-	CASSSAGVYLDYGYTF	TGTGCCAGCAGTTCCGCAGGGGTGTATCTAGACTATGGCTACACCTTC
TRBV5-4	TRBJ2-2	once	TRBD2	CASNHFTGGRGPGELFF	TGTGCCAGCAACCATTTCACGGGGGGGCGAGGACCCGGGGAGCTGTTTTTT
TRBV27	TRBJ1-4	-	-	CASSPEGGVGNEKLFF	TGTGCCAGCAGTCCCGAGGGCGGAGTGGGTAATGAAAAACTGTTTTTT
TRBV2	TRBJ1-6	-	-	CASSEGRYNSPLHF	TGTGCCAGCAGTGAGGGCAGGTATAATTCACCCCTCCACTTT
TRBV14	TRBJ1-1	-	TRBD1	CASSPRQGFSSWTPDTEAFF	TGTGCCAGCAGCCCTCGACAGGGCTTTTCCTCTTGGACCCCCGACACTGAAGCTTTCTTT
TRBV5-1	TRBJ2-5	-	-	CASSSFEEAQYF	TGCGCCAGCAGCTCCTTTGAGGAGGCCCAGTACTTC
TRBV4-1	TRBJ1-5	-	TRBD1	CASSQGPDRGNQPQHF	TGCGCCAGCAGCCAAGGGCCGGACAGGGGAAATCAGCCCCAGCATTTT
TRBV19	TRBJ1-4	-	-	CASTKSPRGNEKLFF	TGTGCCAGTACTAAATCCCCGAGAGGTAATGAAAAACTGTTTTTT
TRBV12-5	TRBJ1-1	-	TRBD1	CASGSSGSGGVWSTEAFF	TGTGCTAGTGGTTCCTCCGGCTCAGGGGGCGTATGGAGCACTGAAGCTTTCTTT
TRBV6-6	TRBJ2-7	-	TRBD1	CASSLTGTGSYEQYF	TGTGCCAGCAGTTTAACCGGGACAGGGTCCTACGAGCAGTACTTC
TRBV19	TRBJ2-3	-	-	CASSTGAGQDTQYF	TGTGCCAGTAGTACCGGCGCGGGGCAAGATACGCAGTATTTT
TRBV7-9	TRBJ1-1	-	-	CASSLEGGTEAFF	TGTGCCAGCAGCTTAGAAGGGGGAACTGAAGCTTTCTTT
TRBV28	TRBJ1-4	-	TRBD1	CATGQVNEKLFF	TGTGCCACCGGACAGGTGAATGAAAAACTGTTTTTT
TRBV28	TRBJ2-1	-	-	CASSRGLINEQFF	TGTGCCAGCAGCCGCGGACTGATCAATGAGCAGTTCTTC
TRBV29-1	TRBJ2-1	-	TRBD1	CSVQGQGNIFYNEQFF	TGCAGCGTTCAAGGACAGGGGAATATTTTCTACAATGAGCAGTTCTTC
TRBV6-6	TRBJ2-1	-	TRBD2	CASRDFGTSAYNEQFF	TGTGCCAGCAGGGACTTCGGGACTAGCGCCTACAATGAGCAGTTCTTC